The present T cell receptor beta chain was sequenced within a study of cytomegalovirus exposure and HLA in healthy donors. Study outcomes and limitations: TCR beta chains associated with HLA were, in a later analysis, more clonally expanded than equally common others. TCR sequences were mostly rare, though some public TCRs occurred in many donors. The study flagged about 160 TCR beta chains as cytomegalovirus-associated.

Amplification used 60 Vbeta primers and 13 Jbeta primers. Only in-frame clones appear in the TCRdb table, and some are missing; sequencing was by immunoSEQ multiplex PCR. The sample contains roughly 98,000 clones, about three quarters of which appear only once. A word on this clone: Antigen: not known.

Sequences were obtained from PBMCs. This receptor was taken from a man aged 35 to 55 in good health and CMV-seronegative.

The CDR3 is CSVGRQRSFTTDTQYF. The CDR3 bases are TGCAGCGTTGGGAGACAGAGAAGCTTTACCACAGATACGCAGTATTTT. The rearrangement uses TRBV29-1 and TRBJ2-3, with D maybe TRBD1 (5 bases). This CDR3 has 16 residues. The germline V gene has CDR1 SQVTM and CDR2 ANQGSEA. The V gene lost 4 bases and the J gene lost 2 bases, with 19 bases spanning the gap.